This T cell receptor (beta chain) was observed in a study of brain T cells in children with intractable seizures. Study-wide points: HCMV serostatus was not known, and viral specificity came from CDR3 similarity only. Pre- and post-surgery blood differed in depth, so pre-surgery absences may be undersampling.

This CDR3 is built from 14 residues. Germline CDR1 SGHAT, CDR2 FQNNGV. The V and J ends lost 1 base and 4 bases, in that order; junction bases with no gene match: 3. Profiling relied on immunoSEQ multiplex PCR, and the TCRdb table lists in-frame clones only, not all of them. Altogether 110,000 or so clones are present, 90% to 95% being singletons, with the ten largest covering 3.5% to 4%. A remark on this clone: Antigen: not known.

The sequenced cases were selected for having the highest brain T cell transcript signatures. Pre-surgery treatment included at least one anti-epileptic drug. This clonotype was sampled from a boy under three years old with hemimegalencephaly and intractable seizures. V and J are TRBV11-2 and TRBJ2-7, with 8 bases matching TRBD2. The sample here was peripheral blood, taken at surgery. Written as DNA, the CDR3 is TGTGCCAGCAGCTTAGGGCCTAGCGGGTACGAGCAGTACTTC. This translates into CASSLGPSGYEQYF.